This T cell receptor beta chain was sequenced for a study of control samples from healthy donors and cancer patients. The data were produced by immunoSEQ multiplex PCR, yet TCRdb's version contains in-frame clones alone and is incomplete. The table shows about 68,000 clones, with more than 80% occurring only once. The CDR3 spans 15 residues. V shed 4 bases, J shed 2 bases, and the junction held 4 bases outside the gene matches. Germline-derived CDR1 and CDR2 are MNHEY and SVGEGT. The TCR sequence derives from a man between 60 and 75 years old in good health. This chain joins TRBV6-2 or TRBV6-3 and TRBJ2-2, with TRBD2 identical over 7 bases. Sequenced input: blood. The CDR3 spells CASSFGLVNTGELFF. In DNA, the CDR3 is TGTGCCAGCAGTTTTGGACTAGTCAACACCGGGGAGCTGTTTTTT.